These 6 T cell receptor beta chains originate from one sample sequenced in a study of blood T cell repertoires in COVID-19. Clones were sequenced by immunoSEQ multiplex PCR, and TCRdb holds only the in-frame ones, with some missing. The sample holds around 100,000 clones, 70% to 90% seen once. The sequencing input was peripheral blood. These receptor sequences come from a human donor in a cohort sampled during active COVID-19.

The chain uses TRBV9 and TRBJ2-3; D is unclear. The CDR3 consists of 12 residues. Deletions cut 4 bases from V and 5 bases from J, with 8 bases between. Germline V CDR1 and CDR2: SGDLS, YYNGEE. The CDR3 loop is CASSPLRDTQYF. In DNA, the CDR3 is TGTGCCAGCAGCCCATTGAGAGATACGCAGTATTTT.

The gene calls are TRBV6-6 and TRBJ1-3; 7 bases are shared with TRBD1. The trim removed 8 bases at V and 0 bases at J, leaving 4 bases unmatched. Germline V gives CDR1 MNHNY, CDR2 SVGAGI (reference sequence). The CDR3 consists of 14 residues. The CDR3 reads CASLRGDSGNTIYF. The CDR3 region has the DNA TGTGCCAGCCTCAGGGGGGACTCTGGAAACACCATATATTTT.

The rearrangement links TRBV5-1 to TRBJ1-2; 7 bases are shared with TRBD1. J was trimmed by 4 bases and V by 4 bases; bases with no gene match: 10. Looked up from germline, CDR1 is SGHRS and CDR2 is YFSETQ. This CDR3 contains 15 residues. The CDR3 here is CASSATGVGAYGYTF. CDR3 DNA: TGCGCCAGCAGCGCCACAGGGGTTGGGGCCTATGGCTACACCTTC.

The chain links TRBV6-5 to TRBJ2-2; D not certain. This CDR3 is 16 amino acids long. Trimming took off 2 bases at V and 1 base at J, with 11 bases between the two ends. Per germline, CDR1 MNHEY and CDR2 SVGAGI. CDR3 coding DNA: TGTGCCAGCAGTTACGGGTGGGCAGTGAACACCGGGGAGCTGTTTTTT. It encodes CASSYGWAVNTGELFF.

The CDR3 loop is CASSFRQGALGETQYF. For the CDR3, the DNA is TGTGCCAGCAGTTTCCGACAGGGGGCTCTCGGGGAGACCCAGTACTTC. The chain carries TRBV6-2 or TRBV6-3 and TRBJ2-5; 10 nucleotides line up with TRBD1. The V and J ends lost 4 bases and 5 bases, in that order; junction bases with no gene match: 10. The CDR3 loop spans 16 amino acids. Germline V lookup: CDR1 MNHEY, CDR2 SVGEGT.

The chain has TRBV7-9 and TRBJ2-7, with TRBD2 matching over 7 bases. The V and J ends lost 0 bases and 5 bases, in that order; junction bases with no gene match: 1. In germline, CDR1 is SEHNR, CDR2 FQNEAQ (reference sequence). The CDR3 covers 13 residues. As DNA, the CDR3 is TGTGCCAGCAGCTTAGCGGGAGGGGACGAGCAGTACTTC. Protein product: CASSLAGGDEQYF.